This T cell receptor (beta chain) was identified during a study of OX40 agonist ivuxolimab in advanced cancers. Study background: Every 2 weeks, ivuxolimab was infused into the patients intravenously at between 0.01 and 10 mg/kg. The study reported partial responses in three patients: one hepatocellular carcinoma, two cutaneous melanoma. Study-level points and caveats: Blood T cells, both CD4+ and CD8+, expanded clonally by week 6 at 0.1 to 3.0 mg/kg. Expanded clones belonging to CD8+ T cells outnumbered, on average, those of CD4+.

Germline CDR1 WSHSY, CDR2 SAAADI. This CDR3 region has 15 residues. V shed 1 base and J 5 bases; nucleotides not matched to a gene: 5. Some clones are missing from TCRdb's copy, which holds only in-frame ones; the method was immunoSEQ multiplex PCR. The table has about 69,000 clones, around 87% seen once. As concerns this clone: The antigen remains undetermined.

The specimen was CD4+ or CD8+ T cells sorted from blood, collected in a trial of the OX40 agonist ivuxolimab. The chain carries TRBV10-2 and TRBJ2-1; TRBD2 matches at 7 bases. The TCR originated in an adult with an advanced solid tumor such as melanoma, head and neck, liver or kidney cancer. For the CDR3, the DNA is TGCGCCAGCAGTGAGTGGGCTAGCGGCAACAATGAGCAGTTCTTC. As protein: CASSEWASGNNEQFF.